These T cell receptor beta chains were read from a single sample in a study of OX40 agonist ivuxolimab in advanced cancers. Profiling relied on immunoSEQ multiplex PCR, and the TCRdb table lists in-frame clones only, not all of them. The table shows about 79,000 clones, with roughly four fifths occurring only once. The material was CD4+ or CD8+ T cells sorted from blood, obtained in a trial of the OX40 agonist ivuxolimab. The receptor set was obtained from an adult with an advanced solid tumor such as melanoma, head and neck, liver or kidney cancer. The CDR3 runs from the conserved cysteine through the conserved F or W. D genes are given only for firm matches. Not all rows give a size; the values are once, few, many and, for expanded clones, a class.

V: TRBV29-1
D: NA
length: 11
J: TRBJ2-1
size: NA
DNA: TGCAGCGTTGACAGACACAATGAGCAGTTCTTC
CDR3: CSVDRHNEQFF

V: TRBV18
D: NA
length: 13
J: TRBJ1-1
size: NA
DNA: TGTGCCAGCTCACCGAACCCGAACACTGAAGCTTTCTTT
CDR3: CASSPNPNTEAFF

V: TRBV25-1
D: NA
length: 13
J: TRBJ2-7
size: NA
DNA: TGTGCCAGCGGGGACGGGGTCTTGGGCGAGCAGTACTTC
CDR3: CASGDGVLGEQYF

V: TRBV6-5
D: NA
length: 14
J: TRBJ1-1
size: NA
DNA: TGTGCCAGCAGTCCGATACAGGGTTGGACTGAAGCTTTCTTT
CDR3: CASSPIQGWTEAFF

V: TRBV11-3
D: NA
length: 16
J: TRBJ2-5
size: NA
DNA: TGTGCCAGCAGCCCAGCCCCGGCCGGGGCCGGGGAGACCCAGTACTTC
CDR3: CASSPAPAGAGETQYF

V: TRBV28
D: NA
length: 13
J: TRBJ2-5
size: NA
DNA: TGTGCCAGCAGTTTAAAGTTCCCAGCGACCCAGTACTTC
CDR3: CASSLKFPATQYF

V: TRBV19
D: NA
length: 14
J: TRBJ1-5
size: NA
DNA: TGTGCCAGTACTGATGCGGGGTACAATCAGCCCCAGCATTTT
CDR3: CASTDAGYNQPQHF

V: TRBV9
D: NA
length: 15
J: TRBJ2-5
size: NA
DNA: TGTGCCAGCAGCCTCAGGGGGGGTTTTAGAGAGACCCAGTACTTC
CDR3: CASSLRGGFRETQYF

V: TRBV11-2
D: TRBD2
length: 16
J: TRBJ2-7
size: NA
DNA: TGTGCCAGCAGCTCCCCCCCTAGTGGGAGGGCCTCCGAGCAGTACTTC
CDR3: CASSSPPSGRASEQYF

V: TRBV30
D: TRBD2
length: 15
J: TRBJ2-5
size: NA
DNA: TGTGCCTGGAGTGCCGCTAGGACTAGGTCAGAGACCCAGTACTTC
CDR3: CAWSAARTRSETQYF

V: TRBV28
D: NA
length: 13
J: TRBJ1-2
size: NA
DNA: TGTGCCAGCGGGGAGTCCAGCGCGTATGGCTACACCTTC
CDR3: CASGESSAYGYTF

V: TRBV6-5
D: TRBD2
length: 15
J: TRBJ2-2
size: NA
DNA: TGTGCCACCAGAAATAGCGGGAGGGCCCACGGGGAGCTGTTTTTT
CDR3: CATRNSGRAHGELFF

V: TRBV6-1
D: TRBD1
length: 14
J: TRBJ2-5
size: NA
DNA: TGTGCCAGCAGTGTTGACAGGGGGAGAGAGACCCAGTACTTC
CDR3: CASSVDRGRETQYF

V: TRBV6-1
D: NA
length: 16
J: TRBJ2-7
size: NA
DNA: TGTGCCAGCAGTGAAGGGATCAATCCGGGAATCCACGAGCAGTACTTC
CDR3: CASSEGINPGIHEQYF

V: TRBV28
D: TRBD1
length: 17
J: TRBJ2-7
size: NA
DNA: TGTGCCAGCAGTCTACTCTCCGGGACAGCGGACTCCTACGAGCAGTACTTC
CDR3: CASSLLSGTADSYEQYF

V: TRBV19
D: TRBD1
length: 12
J: TRBJ1-1
size: NA
DNA: TGTGCCAGTAGGTTCCGGGACAGTGAAGCTTTCTTT
CDR3: CASRFRDSEAFF

V: TRBV6-1
D: TRBD2
length: 20
J: TRBJ2-1
size: NA
DNA: TGTGCCAGCAGTGAGGTCGGACTAGCGGGAAATTTCGGCTCCTACAATGAGCAGTTCTTC
CDR3: CASSEVGLAGNFGSYNEQFF

V: TRBV7-2
D: NA
length: 15
J: TRBJ1-2
size: few
DNA: TGTGCCAGCAGCCCGGGTGGGCAATTGTACTATGGCTACACCTTC
CDR3: CASSPGGQLYYGYTF

V: TRBV7-9
D: NA
length: 15
J: TRBJ2-7
size: NA
DNA: TGTGCCAGCAGCTCTAGACAAACCCTATCCTACGAGCAGTACTTC
CDR3: CASSSRQTLSYEQYF

V: TRBV7-3
D: NA
length: 14
J: TRBJ2-7
size: NA
DNA: TGTGCCAGCAGCTTAGCGGGACCCGGGGTCGAGCAGTACTTC
CDR3: CASSLAGPGVEQYF

V: TRBV19
D: NA
length: 16
J: TRBJ1-2
size: NA
DNA: TGTGCCAGTAGCACCAAGCACCGGGACCCGATCCATGGCTACACCTTC
CDR3: CASSTKHRDPIHGYTF

V: TRBV28
D: TRBD1
length: 14
J: TRBJ1-6
size: NA
DNA: TGTGCCAGCAGTCTCTGGGACAGGAATTCACCCCTCCACTTT
CDR3: CASSLWDRNSPLHF

V: TRBV28
D: NA
length: 15
J: TRBJ2-4
size: NA
DNA: TGTGCCAGCAGTTCACCGGACAGCGTCAAAAACATTCAGTACTTC
CDR3: CASSSPDSVKNIQYF

V: TRBV6-5
D: TRBD2
length: 14
J: TRBJ2-7
size: once
DNA: TGTGCCAGCAGTATGCGGGGGGGTTCCTACGAGCAGTACTTC
CDR3: CASSMRGGSYEQYF

V: TRBV6-6
D: NA
length: 16
J: TRBJ2-2
size: NA
DNA: TGTGCCAGCCGACCCGGGGCATCGGGATCGGCTCGGGAGCTGTTTTTT
CDR3: CASRPGASGSARELFF

V: TRBV25-1
D: NA
length: 15
J: TRBJ2-5
size: NA
DNA: TGTGCCAGCAGTGACCTATCAGGGGAAGGGGGGACCCAGTACTTC
CDR3: CASSDLSGEGGTQYF

V: TRBV7-9
D: TRBD1
length: 17
J: TRBJ2-2
size: NA
DNA: TGTGCCAGCAGAATTCGAACCGACAGGGTGGGCACCGGGGAGCTGTTTTTT
CDR3: CASRIRTDRVGTGELFF

V: TRBV27
D: NA
length: 17
J: TRBJ2-7
size: NA
DNA: TGTGCCAGCAGTTTAAAGGAGGGGGTATTTAGTACCCACGAGCAGTACTTC
CDR3: CASSLKEGVFSTHEQYF

V: TRBV7-8
D: TRBD1
length: 14
J: TRBJ1-5
size: NA
DNA: TGTGCCAGCAGCTGGCAGGGGGCAGGTCAGCCCCAGCATTTT
CDR3: CASSWQGAGQPQHF

V: TRBV25-1
D: TRBD1
length: 13
J: TRBJ2-5
size: NA
DNA: TGTGCCAGCTCGTCAGGGGGTCGAGAGACCCAGTACTTC
CDR3: CASSSGGRETQYF

V: TRBV30
D: NA
length: 16
J: TRBJ2-3
size: NA
DNA: TGTGCCTGGAGTGTACTATCCGGGAGTTACACAGATACGCAGTATTTT
CDR3: CAWSVLSGSYTDTQYF

V: TRBV7-2
D: NA
length: 16
J: TRBJ2-5
size: NA
DNA: TGTGCCAGCAGCTTAGTTAGAGGGGCGCCCCAAGAGACCCAGTACTTC
CDR3: CASSLVRGAPQETQYF

V: TRBV5-1
D: TRBD2
length: 15
J: TRBJ2-3
size: NA
DNA: TGCGCCAGCAGCATTAGCGGGGGTTGGGCAGATACGCAGTATTTT
CDR3: CASSISGGWADTQYF

V: TRBV19
D: NA
length: 14
J: TRBJ2-5
size: NA
DNA: TGTGCCAGTAGTCAGGGGCCTAATCGGGAGACCCAGTACTTC
CDR3: CASSQGPNRETQYF

V: TRBV21-1
D: NA
length: 13
J: TRBJ2-1
size: once
DNA: TGTGCCAGCAGCAAACGGCGTGGGAATGAGCAGTTCTTC
CDR3: CASSKRRGNEQFF

V: TRBV2
D: TRBD2
length: 15
J: TRBJ2-3
size: once
DNA: TGTGCCAGCAGGGGGACTAGCGGTGGGGATCATACGCAGTATTTT
CDR3: CASRGTSGGDHTQYF

V: TRBV6-5
D: TRBD1
length: 14
J: TRBJ2-1
size: NA
DNA: TGTGCCAGCAGCCAATACAGGGGGAGCAATGAGCAGTTCTTC
CDR3: CASSQYRGSNEQFF

V: TRBV9
D: TRBD2
length: 19
J: TRBJ2-1
size: NA
DNA: TGTGCCAGCAGCTCAAGGACTAGCGGGAGGGGTATCTCCTACAATGAGCAGTTCTTC
CDR3: CASSSRTSGRGISYNEQFF

V: TRBV5-1
D: NA
length: 16
J: TRBJ1-2
size: NA
DNA: TGCGCCAGCAGCCCGTCTGGGGGGGCCGGGAACTATGGCTACACCTTC
CDR3: CASSPSGGAGNYGYTF

V: TRBV28
D: NA
length: 14
J: TRBJ2-3
size: NA
DNA: TGTGCCAGCAGTTTAGCGGGGAGCACAGATACGCAGTATTTT
CDR3: CASSLAGSTDTQYF

V: TRBV11-2
D: NA
length: 14
J: TRBJ1-2
size: NA
DNA: TGTGCCAGCAGCACCGAAGGACGGATATATGGCTACACCTTC
CDR3: CASSTEGRIYGYTF

V: TRBV5-4
D: NA
length: 11
J: TRBJ2-1
size: NA
DNA: TGTGCCAGCAGCCCGGGGCGTGAGCAGTTCTTC
CDR3: CASSPGREQFF

V: TRBV14
D: NA
length: 15
J: TRBJ1-1
size: NA
DNA: TGTGCCAGCAGCCAAGAACGGGGGAAGGGGACTGAAGCTTTCTTT
CDR3: CASSQERGKGTEAFF

V: TRBV28
D: TRBD1
length: 17
J: TRBJ2-2
size: NA
DNA: TGTGCCAGCAGGTCCGGGACAGTCATCGCGAACACCGGGGAGCTGTTTTTT
CDR3: CASRSGTVIANTGELFF

V: TRBV11-1
D: NA
length: 15
J: TRBJ2-5
size: NA
DNA: TGTGCCAGCAGCCGAGGCAGGGGAGAAAAAGAGACCCAGTACTTC
CDR3: CASSRGRGEKETQYF

V: TRBV2
D: NA
length: 15
J: TRBJ1-5
size: NA
DNA: TGTGCCAGCAGGGCCAGGGGAAGTGGCAATCAGCCCCAGCATTTT
CDR3: CASRARGSGNQPQHF

V: TRBV4-3
D: NA
length: 15
J: TRBJ2-4
size: NA
DNA: TGCGCCAGCAGCCAAGATGCCCAGGGCCCAAACATTCAGTACTTC
CDR3: CASSQDAQGPNIQYF

V: TRBV29-1
D: TRBD1
length: 16
J: TRBJ2-5
size: NA
DNA: TGCAGCGTTGAAGGGACCCGTCAGGGGGTCCAAGAGACCCAGTACTTC
CDR3: CSVEGTRQGVQETQYF

V: TRBV6-5
D: TRBD1
length: 15
J: TRBJ1-6
size: NA
DNA: TGTGCCAGCAGTTACGGGACAGGGGTCAATTCACCCCTCCACTTT
CDR3: CASSYGTGVNSPLHF

V: TRBV19
D: NA
length: 13
J: TRBJ1-5
size: NA
DNA: TGTGCCAGTAGTATTTGGGGGAATCAGCCCCAGCATTTT
CDR3: CASSIWGNQPQHF

V: TRBV7-2
D: TRBD1
length: 15
J: TRBJ2-7
size: NA
DNA: TGTGCCAGCAGCCTGGGACAGGAAACGATCTACGAGCAGTACTTC
CDR3: CASSLGQETIYEQYF

V: TRBV28
D: NA
length: 19
J: TRBJ2-3
size: NA
DNA: TGTGCCAGCAGTTTGGGGACCGGTCGGGGGTTCAGAGATCCAGATACGCAGTATTTT
CDR3: CASSLGTGRGFRDPDTQYF

V: TRBV5-6
D: TRBD2
length: 17
J: TRBJ2-1
size: once
DNA: TGTGCCAGCAGCTTGGATAGACTAGCGGGAGTTAACAATGAGCAGTTCTTC
CDR3: CASSLDRLAGVNNEQFF

V: TRBV28
D: TRBD1
length: 16
J: TRBJ2-7
size: NA
DNA: TGTGCCAGCAGTTTATATACCCCGGACAGGGAATGTGAGCAGTACTTC
CDR3: CASSLYTPDRECEQYF